Sequencing of this T cell receptor beta chain was carried out in a study of monozygotic twins with cystic fibrosis. Details on this clone: Its matching antigen is unknown.

CDR3 length: 13 residues. Germline V lookup: CDR1 SGHRS, CDR2 YFSETQ. The ends lost 7 bases at V and 3 bases at J; junction bases unmatched: 6. Profiled with immunoSEQ multiplex PCR; TCRdb holds only in-frame clones, not every one. The sample has under 25,000 clones, approximately 98% seen once. General study findings and limits: Monozygotic CF twin pairs shared significantly more nucleotide-identical clonotypes than unrelated CF individuals did. J usage was most co-twin-similar in 8 of 16 pairs, V in 13. The repertoire was suggested to be naive-dominated, clonality median approximately 0.0098. No link emerged between shared CDR3 counts and age, concordance or severity.

The sequence came from a girl between 5 and 17 years old with cystic fibrosis. Sequencing was done on a sample of blood. The chain links TRBV5-1 to TRBJ1-1; 7 nucleotides align to TRBD1. The CDR3 bases are TGCGCCAGCTCCCGGGGGACAGACACTGAAGCTTTCTTT. This codes for CASSRGTDTEAFF.